This TCR beta chain was identified during a study of T-cell memory formation after mild COVID-19 (dated by TCRdb to about 2021). Context from the whole study: TCR sequence clusters from the two donors were found to be largely donor specific. Longitudinal TCRalpha and TCRbeta repertoire sequencing tracked T-cell clones expanding and contracting after mild COVID-19 in a couple of donors. Two young, previously healthy adult volunteers made up the cohort, one male and one female.

Broader findings and caveats from the paper: Only a couple of mild cases were covered in the study, and larger cohorts including severe cases with pre-infection samples were considered necessary. SARS-CoV-2 specificity was not confirmed for the second-wave clones peaking on day 37. The detection of some responding clones in pre-infection memory suggests that pre-existing cross-reactive memory T cells joined the SARS-CoV-2 response. Contracting CD4+ clones turned up mainly in the CM and EM memory subsets, whereas EMRA was where CD8+ clones were enriched. Clones contracting from day 15 to 85 had balanced CD4/CD8 phenotypes, while a second wave expanding from day 15 to 37 was biased towards CD4+.

The germline V gene encodes CDR1 MNHNY and CDR2 SVGAGI (reference sequence). The CDR3 has 13 amino acids, counting the end cysteine and phenylalanine. Only the CDR3 DNA is retained, 39 bases long and in frame from the first base. V lost 2 bases and J lost 5 bases; the stretch between them is 6 bases long. Details on this clonotype: The clone's antigen remains unknown. Base qualities are missing; no much larger clone stands one base away.

Ficoll-Paque density gradient centrifugation was used to isolate PBMCs. Sequencing relied on an Illumina NovaSeq 6000. TCRalpha and TCRbeta cDNA libraries were constructed by 5'RACE with constant-segment primers, with sample barcodes and unique molecular identifiers being introduced. RNA was extracted from every sample with Trizol reagent. Library amplification was performed in two PCR steps, and a second sample barcode and Illumina TruSeq adapters were introduced in the second step. Libraries were sequenced on an Illumina NovaSeq with 2 x 150 bp paired-end reads. Processing in the source paper ran as follows. With migec v1.2.7, reads were demultiplexed and then collapsed into UMI-guided consensus sequences. With mixcr v2.1.11, UMI consensuses were aligned to TRA and TRB V and J templates and assembled into clonotypes. Expanded or contracted clonotypes were those called significant by both edgeR and NoisET, with noise models trained on biological replicates. edgeR calls used a false discovery rate-adjusted p below 0.01 and a log2 fold-change threshold of 1. PCA with hierarchical clustering of max-normalized trajectories of the 1000 most abundant clonotypes was used as exploratory dynamics analysis. Separately sequenced CD4+ and CD8+ repertoires were used to assign a CD4 or CD8 phenotype to each responding clone. TCRdb trimmed the raw reads at Q25, called clones with MiXCR and kept productive beta chains. All rows with the same CDR3 protein become a single entry with the most common DNA and genes. TCRdb's processing, not the study's, gives the V and J calls here. The sample has about 130,000 distinct CDR3 sequences on record, roughly 6% of them singletons. The ten largest clones add up to approximately 2.3% of the sample.

The clonotype comes from an adult woman who had mild COVID-19 (a few samples of this study predate the infection). The sample titles of this study are shuffled in the database, so cell type and time point are left out; the donor was told from shared clones. The sample was PBMCs or a T cell subset sorted from them (not recorded which). The chain employs TRBV6-6 and TRBJ2-2; the D gene is unclear. The CDR3 protein: CASSYGSTGELFF. The DNA sequence is given as TGTGCCAGCAGTTACGGTTCGACCGGGGAGCTGTTTTTT.